The next 29 T cell receptor beta chains were all read from a single sample in a study of identical twins. TCRdb reanalysed the 5' RACE reads using MiXCR and keeps one entry per CDR3 protein. The table includes 500,000 to 600,000 distinct CDR3 sequences, roughly 21% detected once. These data were also reused for a study on T cells expressing NK-cell markers.

Sequencing was carried out using CD4+ T cells sorted from blood. These receptors were taken from a woman aged 18-29 years in good health.

This clonotype was counted between two and nine times. The chain joins TRBV20-1 to TRBJ2-7, with 15 bases that match TRBD2. The V gene's germline CDR1 is DFQATT and CDR2 SNEGSKA (reference sequence). The trim removed 6 bases at V and 5 bases at J, leaving 2 bases unmatched. The length of the CDR3 is 13 residues. As DNA, the CDR3 is TGCAGTGCCGGGACTAGCGGGAGGAACGAGCAGTACTTC. Amino acid sequence: CSAGTSGRNEQYF.

CDR3 amino acids: CASSHRQLKETQYF. CDR3 sequence (DNA): TGTGCCAGCAGTCACCGACAGCTGAAAGAGACCCAGTACTTC. The J gene is TRBJ2-5, the V gene TRBV7-2; a weak D match, TRBD1 (5 bases). The CDR3 loop spans 14 amino acids. The V gene lost 6 bases and the J gene lost 3 bases, with 14 bases spanning the gap. Germline assignment: CDR1 SGHTA and CDR2 FQGNSA.

This chain links TRBV5-6 with TRBJ2-5, with a possible D match to TRBD1 (6 bases). There are 17 residues in the CDR3. Germline V gene sequence: CDR1 SGHDT, CDR2 YYEEEE. V shed 3 bases and J shed 5 bases, with 23 bases lying between them. As DNA, the CDR3 is TGTGCCAGCAGCTCTACCCACAGGGACGCCCTGGGGGAGACCCAGTACTTC. Its translation is CASSSTHRDALGETQYF.

In its sample, this clonotype was seen many times. This chain joins TRBV20-1 and TRBJ2-1, with 9 bases that match TRBD2. Germline V lookup: CDR1 DFQATT, CDR2 SNEGSKA (reference sequence). The J segment lost 5 bases and the V segment lost 0 bases, leaving 8 bases of the junction unmatched. The CDR3 length is 16 residues. The DNA for the CDR3 is TGCAGTGCTAGAGATAGCGGGAGACCCCTTAACAATGAGCAGTTCTTC. Amino acid sequence: CSARDSGRPLNNEQFF.

The chain carries TRBV7-2 and TRBJ1-5; 9 bases map to TRBD1. Germline V lookup: CDR1 SGHTA, CDR2 FQGNSA. CDR3 length: 16 amino acids. V shed 5 bases, J shed 2 bases, and the junction held 7 bases outside the gene matches. The CDR3 sequence: CASSLRTGAGNQPQHF. Here the CDR3 DNA reads TGTGCCAGCAGCCTCCGGACAGGGGCTGGCAATCAGCCCCAGCATTTT.

As concerns this clonotype: A read error may account for a junction end that differs from germline. This sequence joins TRBV12-3 or TRBV12-4 and TRBJ1-5, with D possibly TRBD1 on 5 matching bases. The CDR3 has 13 amino acids. CDR3 residues: CASSLGGIQRQHF. In DNA, the CDR3 is TGTGCCAGCAGTTTAGGGGGGATTCAGCGCCAGCATTTT.

With respect to this clonotype: At one end, the junction sequence differs from germline, possibly due to a read error. This sequence joins TRBV20-1 and TRBJ2-1; 7 bases agree with TRBD2. In germline, CDR1 is DFQATT, CDR2 SNEGSKA (reference sequence). CDR3 length: 16 amino acids. The CDR3 DNA follows: TGCAGTGCTAGAGAGGTGGGGGGGAGCTCCCACAATGAGCAGTTCTTC. Its protein is CSAREVGGSSHNEQFF.

This chain links TRBV5-5 with TRBJ1-5, with D unresolved. The length of the CDR3 is 14 residues. Deletions cut 1 base from V and 3 bases from J, with 8 bases between. Germline CDR1 reads SGHKS; CDR2 reads YYEKEE (reference sequence). CDR3 region: CASSLLAFNQPQHF. For the CDR3, the DNA is TGTGCCAGCAGCTTGTTGGCCTTCAATCAGCCCCAGCATTTT.

This clonotype was seen a handful of times. The rearrangement uses TRBV7-3 and TRBJ2-1; 7 nucleotides align to TRBD1. The CDR3 length is 16 residues. From germline, CDR1 is SGHTA and CDR2 FQGTGA. V lost 5 bases to trimming and J lost 0 bases; unmatched junction nucleotides: 7. The CDR3 reads CASSQRGPSSYNEQFF. As DNA, the CDR3 is TGTGCCAGCAGCCAAAGGGGGCCCAGCTCCTACAATGAGCAGTTCTTC. Using reference TRBV7-3 and TRBJ2-1 for the parts outside the CDR3, the full variable domain is GAGVSQTPSNKVTEKGKYVELRCDPISGHTALYWYRQSLGQGPEFLIYFQGTGAADDSGLPNDRFFAVRPEGSVSTLKIQRTERGDSAVYLCASSQRGPSSYNEQFFGPGTRLTVL.

This clonotype showed up many times. The junction departs from germline at one end; a sequencing error may be responsible. The chain joins TRBV12-3 or TRBV12-4 to TRBJ2-1; a possible D gene is TRBD2 (5 bases). The CDR3 extends over 14 amino acids. The CDR3 DNA reads as TGTGCCAGCACTTTAGGAGCCGGGGTGAATGAGCAGTTCTTC. Its translation: CASTLGAGVNEQFF.

The chain couples TRBV12-3 or TRBV12-4 to TRBJ1-4; no clear D. V was clipped by 2 bases and J by 8 bases, with 12 bases between them. The CDR3 has 14 residues. The CDR3 sequence: CASSLREVSEKLFF. CDR3 coding DNA: TGTGCCAGCAGTTTACGAGAGGTCTCCGAAAAACTGTTTTTT.

There are a few counts of this clonotype. The chain joins TRBV27 to TRBJ2-7; 7 nucleotides line up with TRBD2. V was clipped by 5 bases and J by 4 bases; unmatched bases: 14. Germline-derived CDR1 and CDR2 are MNHEY and SMNVEV (reference sequence). This CDR3 spans 16 amino acids. CDR3 in amino acids: CASSRLASGHTYEQYF. DNA of the CDR3: TGTGCCAGCAGTCGTCTTGCTAGCGGACATACTTACGAGCAGTACTTC.

Ten or more counts support this clonotype. The gene calls are TRBV10-3 and TRBJ2-7, with D possibly being TRBD2 (6 bases). Germline loops: CDR1 ENHRY, CDR2 SYGVKD. Trimming removed 3 bases at V and 5 bases at J, with 8 bases between. This CDR3 is built from 12 residues. CDR3 in DNA: TGTGCCATCAGTGACGGAGGGGACGAGCAGTACTTC. Translation gives CAISDGGDEQYF.

This clonotype was picked up a small number of times. This chain uses TRBV12-3 or TRBV12-4 with TRBJ1-1; 9 bases agree with TRBD1. The CDR3 is 16 residues long. Trimming at V came to 2 bases and at J to 7 bases, leaving 11 bases not matched to a gene. The DNA for the CDR3 is TGTGCCAGCAGTTTATACAGGGGGCGGGTAGCGAGTGAAGCTTTCTTT. Translated, it gives CASSLYRGRVASEAFF.

This clonotype was recorded a few times. The chain couples TRBV6-5 to TRBJ2-7; D is perhaps TRBD1 or TRBD2 (5 bases each). V was clipped by 0 bases and J by 4 bases, with 13 bases between them. This CDR3 contains 15 residues. Germline assignment: CDR1 MNHEY and CDR2 SVGAGI. The CDR3: CASSYSGESRYEQYF. CDR3 coding DNA: TGTGCCAGCAGTTACTCGGGGGAGTCGCGATACGAGCAGTACTTC.

The V call is TRBV10-3, the J call TRBJ2-1, with unresolved D. The V end was cut by 6 bases, the J end by 0 bases, with 12 bases between. Germline V gene sequence: CDR1 ENHRY, CDR2 SYGVKD. This CDR3 region has 15 residues. CDR3 coding DNA: TGTGCCATCAGGGACGTGCGGCTCTCCTACAATGAGCAGTTCTTC. Protein: CAIRDVRLSYNEQFF.

The genes are TRBV3-1 and TRBJ1-1; 7 bases map to TRBD1. V lost 4 bases, J lost 3 bases, and 5 bases stayed unmatched. CDR3 length: 14 amino acids. Germline V gives CDR1 LGHDT, CDR2 YNNKEL (reference sequence). The CDR3 nucleotides are TGTGCCAGCAGCCCTTACAGGGGCCACACTGAAGCTTTCTTT. Translation gives CASSPYRGHTEAFF.

The chain combines TRBV5-6 with TRBJ2-1, with D perhaps matching TRBD2 (7 bases). The CDR3 length is 17 residues. Germline V gives CDR1 SGHDT, CDR2 YYEEEE. Trimming cost V 0 bases and J 2 bases, with 15 bases left between them. The CDR3: CASSLAGGRGTYNEQFF. CDR3 in DNA: TGTGCCAGCAGCTTGGCCGGGGGGCGGGGGACCTACAATGAGCAGTTCTTC.

The chain links TRBV14 to TRBJ2-2, with D perhaps TRBD1 (6 bases). Germline V gives CDR1 SGHDN, CDR2 FVKESK. The CDR3 sequence is 15 residues long. V was shortened by 5 bases and J by 0 bases, with 10 bases between the two germline ends. The CDR3 DNA reads TGTGCCAGCAGCAAAAGACAGGCGAACACCGGGGAGCTGTTTTTT. Amino acids: CASSKRQANTGELFF.

The V call is TRBV9, the J call TRBJ1-6; D call uncertain. Germline CDR1 and CDR2: SGDLS and YYNGEE. This CDR3 is 15 amino acids long. The germline V and J ends were trimmed by 2 bases and 7 bases, with 13 bases remaining between them. In DNA form, the CDR3 reads TGTGCCAGCAGCGTCGAGGCGATAACCAATTCACCCCTCCACTTT. Encoded protein: CASSVEAITNSPLHF.

This clonotype was recorded many times. The chain couples TRBV6-5 to TRBJ2-2; TRBD2 agrees at 10 bases. Germline V CDR1 and CDR2: MNHEY, SVGAGI. V shed 2 bases and J 2 bases; nucleotides not matched to a gene: 2. The CDR3 is made up of 16 amino acids. The CDR3, as DNA: TGTGCCAGCAGTTACCGGACTAGCGGAAACACCGGGGAGCTGTTTTTT. The encoded protein is CASSYRTSGNTGELFF.

This chain connects TRBV7-9 to TRBJ2-7; a weak D match, TRBD2 (6 bases). Germline V gene data show CDR1 as SEHNR and CDR2 as FQNEAQ (reference sequence). Trimming removed 5 bases from V and 2 bases from J, with 16 bases in between. The CDR3 runs 15 residues. This CDR3 is CASSRSSGGAYEQYF. The CDR3 DNA reads TGTGCCAGCAGCCGATCGTCGGGCGGGGCCTACGAGCAGTACTTC. The whole variable domain, remainder taken from reference TRBV7-9 and TRBJ2-7, is DTGVSQNPRHKITKRGQNVTFRCDPISEHNRLYWYRQTLGQGPEFLTYFQNEAQLEKSRLLSDRFSAERPKGSFSTLEIQRTEQGDSAMYLCASSRSSGGAYEQYFGPGTRLTVT.

The genes are TRBV3-1 and TRBJ2-3, with 10 nucleotides matching TRBD1. Trimming removed 11 bases from V and 3 bases from J; junction bases left unmatched: 20. This CDR3 region has 18 residues. CDR1 is LGHDT, CDR2 YNNKEL, per germline (reference sequence). Written as DNA, the CDR3 is TGTGCCTCCAGCCAACGAAGACAGGGGGCGGGGAGTACAGATACGCAGTATTTT. Protein product: CASSQRRQGAGSTDTQYF.

This clonotype occurred many times. V is TRBV7-2 and J is TRBJ2-7, with D unresolved. Looked up from germline, CDR1 is SGHTA and CDR2 is FQGNSA. V lost 2 bases to trimming and J lost 4 bases, with 6 bases between them. The CDR3 is 12 residues long. CDR3 sequence (DNA): TGTGCCAGCAGCTTACCACTATACGAGCAGTACTTC. Its protein product is CASSLPLYEQYF.

This clonotype occurred a few times. J is TRBJ2-2 and V is TRBV5-1; TRBD1 agrees at 7 bases. The CDR3 runs to 16 residues. Germline V CDR1 and CDR2: SGHRS, YFSETQ. V dropped 2 bases and J dropped 0; count of bases not matched to a gene: 4. The CDR3 here is CASSLPTGANTGELFF. CDR3 DNA: TGCGCCAGCAGCTTACCTACAGGGGCGAACACCGGGGAGCTGTTTTTT.

The V and J genes are TRBV9 and TRBJ1-4; 8 bases agree with TRBD1. With V trimmed by 3 bases and J by 8 bases, 3 bases remained unmatched. This CDR3 spans 13 amino acids. Per the germline V gene, CDR1 is SGDLS and CDR2 is YYNGEE. The CDR3 DNA follows: TGTGCCAGCAGCGGGACAGGGCGCGAAAAACTGTTTTTT. This translates into CASSGTGREKLFF.

This clonotype was counted only a few times. The rearrangement links TRBV20-1 to TRBJ2-7; D perhaps matches TRBD1 (6 bases). The CDR3 loop spans 14 amino acids. Trimming cost V 3 bases and J 2 bases, with 14 bases left between them. In germline, CDR1 is DFQATT, CDR2 SNEGSKA (reference sequence). The DNA of the CDR3 is TGCAGTGCTAGGGTCAGGGGCAAGCCCTACGAGCAGTACTTC. It yields the protein CSARVRGKPYEQYF.

V and J are TRBV2 and TRBJ2-3; 8 positions match TRBD2. Germline CDR1 SNHLY, CDR2 FYNNEI. With V trimmed by 6 bases and J by 2 bases, 10 bases remained unmatched. This CDR3 contains 16 residues. In DNA, the CDR3 is TGTGCCAGCAGACCAGGACTAGCTCATTTCACAGATACGCAGTATTTT. Translation gives CASRPGLAHFTDTQYF.

The rearrangement uses TRBV30 and TRBJ2-1; D tentatively reads TRBD1 or TRBD2 (6 bases each). Germline V gene data show CDR1 as GTSNPN and CDR2 as SVGIG (reference sequence). V was pared by 0 bases and J by 5 bases, with 11 bases between. The CDR3 is made up of 14 amino acids. The CDR3 bases are TGTGCCTGGAGTGTTGGGGGGCCCCACAATGAGCAGTTCTTC. It translates to CAWSVGGPHNEQFF.